This T cell receptor (beta chain) derives from a study of blood T cells in healthy people across ages. Study results and limitations: Observed TCR beta diversity per million T cells went down as age went up. This fall followed a roughly linear course with age. TCR beta diversity correlated strongly with naive T cell percentage.

Around 9 milliliters of peripheral blood were drawn from each donor into EDTA-treated tubes. V lost 3 bases to trimming and J lost 6 bases; unmatched junction nucleotides: 1. CDR1 is SGHTA and CDR2 is FQGNSA in the germline V gene. CDR3 length equals 13 residues. PCR was performed a second time for roughly 7 to 12 cycles using a sample-barcoded 5' primer and a J-beta primer mix. The yield of each sample was at least 2.5 million CDR3-containing paired-end reads. TCRdb ran MiXCR on the 5' RACE reads and lists one entry per CDR3 protein. The sample shows about 1,600,000 distinct CDR3 sequences, roughly 40% of them seen only once. With respect to this clonotype: As yet, its antigen is unknown.

This TCR derives from a woman under 30 in good health. The sequenced sample consisted of blood. This chain connects TRBV7-2 to TRBJ1-5, with 8 bases matching TRBD1. CDR3 in DNA: TGTGCCAGCAGCTTGGACAGGGCTCAGCCCCAGCATTTT. Translation: CASSLDRAQPQHF.